This is a list of T cell receptor beta chains from one sample in a study of cytomegalovirus exposure and HLA in healthy donors. Libraries were prepared by immunoSEQ multiplex PCR; TCRdb keeps only in-frame clonotypes and omits some of them. The table has 200,000 to 250,000 clones, over 80% seen once; the top ten hold over 12%. The specimen was PBMCs. All receptors derive from a woman aged 25 to 39 in good health and CMV-seropositive. CDR3s include the opening cysteine and the closing phenylalanine or tryptophan. The D gene is left open where the match is weak. Clone size is given for some rows only: seen once, a few or many times, or a class if the clone is expanded.

v_call	clone_size	j_call	d_call	cdr3_nt	cdr3_aa
TRBV27	.	TRBJ2-4	TRBD1	TGTGCCAGCAGTAACCGGGACAGTAAAAACATTCAGTACTTC	CASSNRDSKNIQYF
TRBV4-3	few	TRBJ2-1	TRBD2	TGCGCCAGCAGCCAAGTTACAGGACTAGGTTTGGACAATGAGCAGTTCTTC	CASSQVTGLGLDNEQFF
TRBV12-1	once	TRBJ2-7	.	TGTGCCAGCAGCGACCGGGGCCCCTACGAGCAGTACTTC	CASSDRGPYEQYF
TRBV6-6	.	TRBJ2-1	.	TGTGCCAGCAGTTATTCCGGCAATGAGCAGTTCTTC	CASSYSGNEQFF
TRBV28	.	TRBJ1-5	.	TGTGCCAGCAGCTCAGACACCTATCAGCCCCAGCATTTT	CASSSDTYQPQHF
TRBV29-1	.	TRBJ1-2	.	TGCAGCGTTGCTGACGGATTCTATGGCTACACCTTC	CSVADGFYGYTF
TRBV30	once	TRBJ2-1	TRBD2	TGTGCCTGGAGTGTATGGACTAGCGGGAGATCCTACAATGAGCAGTTCTTC	CAWSVWTSGRSYNEQFF
TRBV4-3	.	TRBJ1-2	TRBD1	TGCGCCAGCAGCCAAGCCACAGGGGGCTATGGCTACACCTTC	CASSQATGGYGYTF
TRBV27	.	TRBJ2-1	.	TGTGCCAGCAGTTCTGGGGGGTCCTACAATGAGCAGTTCTTC	CASSSGGSYNEQFF
TRBV30	.	TRBJ2-1	TRBD2	TGTGCCTGGAGTGCCTTAACTAAGACTAGCGGGAGTAGGCAGTTCTTC	CAWSALTKTSGSRQFF
TRBV7-9	few	TRBJ2-1	TRBD2	TGTGCCAGCAGCTTAGCTGCGGAGCGGGGAAGGGTAGAGCAGTTCTTC	CASSLAAERGRVEQFF
TRBV11-3	once	TRBJ2-5	.	TGTGCCAGCAGCCCCCAGGCGCTGGGGACCCAGTACTTC	CASSPQALGTQYF
TRBV4-3	once	TRBJ1-4	.	TGCGCCAGCAGCCAAGATATCGAGGACGCCAAACTGTTTTTT	CASSQDIEDAKLFF
TRBV13	few	TRBJ2-2	.	TGTGCCAGCAGCTTAGGACGCAGGGACACCGGGGAGCTGTTTTTT	CASSLGRRDTGELFF
TRBV27	.	TRBJ2-7	.	TGTGCCAGCAGTGCCCTGGCGGAGTCCTACGAGCAGTACTTC	CASSALAESYEQYF
TRBV9	.	TRBJ1-5	.	TGTGCCAGCAGCCGGGACCCCGAGGAGCCCCAGCATTTT	CASSRDPEEPQHF
TRBV6-5	.	TRBJ1-2	.	TGTGCCAGCAGTTGGGGGGGCCTGGACTATGGCTACACCTTC	CASSWGGLDYGYTF
TRBV25-1	.	TRBJ1-1	.	TGTGCCAGCAGTGAATTTAGGGGGGTGAACACTGAAGCTTTCTTT	CASSEFRGVNTEAFF
TRBV10-3	.	TRBJ1-2	TRBD1	TGTGCCATTGGACAGGGGGACTATGGCTACACCTTC	CAIGQGDYGYTF
TRBV27	.	TRBJ1-5	.	TGTGCCAGCAGATCACAGGGACATGGACAGCCCCAGCATTTT	CASRSQGHGQPQHF
TRBV2	.	TRBJ2-4	.	TGTGCCAGCAGTGAGGGTGGGTTAGGGGCCAAAAACATTCAGTACTTC	CASSEGGLGAKNIQYF
TRBV2	.	TRBJ2-1	.	TGTGCCAGCAGTGGGACTCCAGGAGAGCAGTTCTTC	CASSGTPGEQFF
TRBV4-2	few	TRBJ2-3	TRBD2	TGTGCCAGCAGCCAAGCCACGGGAGGGCCGGATACGCAGTATTTT	CASSQATGGPDTQYF
TRBV4-3	once	TRBJ2-1	TRBD2	TGCGCCAGCAGCCTTCGACTAGCGGAGTACAATGAGCAGTTCTTC	CASSLRLAEYNEQFF
TRBV10-3	.	TRBJ2-5	TRBD2	TGTGCCATCAGTGAGCGGGAGGCAGACTCAGTTGGGTCCCAGTACTTC	CAISEREADSVGSQYF
TRBV27	.	TRBJ1-5	.	TGTGCCAGCAGGTCATATCTCAATCAGCCCCAGCATTTT	CASRSYLNQPQHF
TRBV27	.	TRBJ2-7	.	TGTGCCAGCAAAAAGGCCTACGAGCAGTACTTC	CASKKAYEQYF
TRBV18	once	TRBJ2-5	.	TGTGCCAGCTCACCAAGCGGCGAGGGAGAGACCCAGTACTTC	CASSPSGEGETQYF
TRBV30	.	TRBJ2-2	.	TGTGCCTGGACAGCGAACACCGGGGAGCTGTTTTTT	CAWTANTGELFF